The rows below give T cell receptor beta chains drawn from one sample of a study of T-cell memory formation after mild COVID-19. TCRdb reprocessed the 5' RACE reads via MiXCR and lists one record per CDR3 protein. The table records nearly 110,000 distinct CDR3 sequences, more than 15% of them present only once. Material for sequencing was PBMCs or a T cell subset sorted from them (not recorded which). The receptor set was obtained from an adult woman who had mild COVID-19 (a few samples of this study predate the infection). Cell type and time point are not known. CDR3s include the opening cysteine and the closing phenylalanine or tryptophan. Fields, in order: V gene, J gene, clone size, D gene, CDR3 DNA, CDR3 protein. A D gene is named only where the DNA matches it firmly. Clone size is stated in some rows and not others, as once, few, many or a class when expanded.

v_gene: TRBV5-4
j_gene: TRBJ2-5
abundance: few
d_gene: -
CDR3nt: TGTGCCAGCAGCGGGGACGGTCAAGAGACCCAGTACTTC
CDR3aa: CASSGDGQETQYF

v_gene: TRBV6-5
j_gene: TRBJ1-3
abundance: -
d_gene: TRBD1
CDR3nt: TGTGCCAGCACCCCGGGACAGGGAGGAAACACCATATATTTT
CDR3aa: CASTPGQGGNTIYF

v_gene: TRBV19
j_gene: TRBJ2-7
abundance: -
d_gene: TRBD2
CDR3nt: TGTGCCAGTACTAGCGGAAGCTCCTACGAGCAGTACTTC
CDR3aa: CASTSGSSYEQYF

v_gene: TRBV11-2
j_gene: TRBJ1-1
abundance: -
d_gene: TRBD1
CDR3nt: TGTGCCAGCAGTACAGGGGCGAGAGCTTTCTTT
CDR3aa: CASSTGARAFF

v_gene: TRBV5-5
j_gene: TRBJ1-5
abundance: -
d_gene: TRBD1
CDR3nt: TGTGCCAGCAGCTTGGTCGGTACAGGGGGCGCGGGTCAGCCCCAGCATTTT
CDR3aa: CASSLVGTGGAGQPQHF

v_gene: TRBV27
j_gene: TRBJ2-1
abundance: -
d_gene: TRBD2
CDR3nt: TGTGCCAGCAGTTCACTAGCGGGAGGGCCGAGCAATGAGCAGTTCTTC
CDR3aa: CASSSLAGGPSNEQFF

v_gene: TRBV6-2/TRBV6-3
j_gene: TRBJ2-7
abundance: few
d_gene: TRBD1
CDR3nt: TGTGCCAGCAGTGCTTTGTCCCGGGACAGGGGACCCTACGAGCAGTACTTC
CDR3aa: CASSALSRDRGPYEQYF

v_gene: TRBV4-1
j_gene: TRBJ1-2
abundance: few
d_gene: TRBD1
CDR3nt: TGCGCCAGCAGCCAAACCCCGGGTCAGGGGGGAGGACAGGGCGGCTACACCTTC
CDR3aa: CASSQTPGQGGGQGGYTF

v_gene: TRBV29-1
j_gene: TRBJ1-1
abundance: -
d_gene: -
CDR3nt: TGCAGCGTTGTTCAGGTCGCTGAAGCTTTCTTT
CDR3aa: CSVVQVAEAFF

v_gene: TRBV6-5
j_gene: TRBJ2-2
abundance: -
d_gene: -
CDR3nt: TGTGCCAGCAGTTACTCGTTACAGAACACCGGGGAGCTGTTTTTT
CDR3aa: CASSYSLQNTGELFF

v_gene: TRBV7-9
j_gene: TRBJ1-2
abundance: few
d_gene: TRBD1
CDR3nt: TGTGCCAGCAGGAGGACAGGGCCAAACTATGGCTACACCTTC
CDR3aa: CASRRTGPNYGYTF

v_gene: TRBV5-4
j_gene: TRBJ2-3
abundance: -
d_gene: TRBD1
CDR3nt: TGTGCCAGCAGCATACCGGGACAGGGGACCGATAGCACAGATACGCAGTATTTT
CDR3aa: CASSIPGQGTDSTDTQYF

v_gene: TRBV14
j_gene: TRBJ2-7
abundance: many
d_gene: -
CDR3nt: TGTGCCAGCAGCCGACGGGGCTACCACGAGCAGTACTTC
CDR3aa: CASSRRGYHEQYF

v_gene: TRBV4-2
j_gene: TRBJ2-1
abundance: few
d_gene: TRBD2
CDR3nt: TGTGCCAGCAGCCAGCTAGCGGGAGCCCGTAATGAGCAGTTCTTC
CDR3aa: CASSQLAGARNEQFF

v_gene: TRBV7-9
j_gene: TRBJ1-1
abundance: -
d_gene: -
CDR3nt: TGTGCCAGCAGCCCCGTCGGGGGGGCGGATGACACTGAAGCTTTCTTT
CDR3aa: CASSPVGGADDTEAFF

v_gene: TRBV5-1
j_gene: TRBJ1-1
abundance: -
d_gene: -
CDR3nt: TGCGCCAGCAGCTTGCCAGGGGTTTCTAACACTGAAGCTTTCTTT
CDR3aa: CASSLPGVSNTEAFF

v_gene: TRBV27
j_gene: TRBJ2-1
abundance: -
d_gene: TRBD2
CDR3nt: TGTGCCAGCACTCCGCGGGGGGGGTTTCGGGAGCAGTTCTTC
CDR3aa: CASTPRGGFREQFF

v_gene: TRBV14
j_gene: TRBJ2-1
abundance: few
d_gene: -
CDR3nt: TGTGCCAGCAGCAACACCTTGGGGGTAGGGAGTAGGTTACGATTCTTC
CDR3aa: CASSNTLGVGSRLRFF

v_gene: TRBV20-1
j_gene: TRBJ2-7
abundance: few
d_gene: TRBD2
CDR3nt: TGCAGTGCTAGTCCCGGGACTAGCGGGGAGCTTCCCTACGAGCAGTACTTC
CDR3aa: CSASPGTSGELPYEQYF

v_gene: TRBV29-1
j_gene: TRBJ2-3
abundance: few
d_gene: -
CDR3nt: TGCAGCGTTGAATGGGGGTCCGCGAGCACAGATACGCAGTATTTT
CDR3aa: CSVEWGSASTDTQYF

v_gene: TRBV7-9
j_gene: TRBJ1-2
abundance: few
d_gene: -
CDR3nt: TGTGCCAGCAGCTTAGCCGACAGGAAGTATGGCTACACCTTC
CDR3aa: CASSLADRKYGYTF

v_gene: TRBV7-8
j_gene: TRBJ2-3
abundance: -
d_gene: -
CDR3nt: TGTGCCAGCAGCTTAGAAGGCGGGCCACGCACGAATACGCAGTATTTT
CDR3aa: CASSLEGGPRTNTQYF

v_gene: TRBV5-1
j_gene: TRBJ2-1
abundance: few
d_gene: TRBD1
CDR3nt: TGCGCCAGCAGCTTGGAAGGGACAGGGGGGACGAGCTCCTACAATGAGCAGTTCTTC
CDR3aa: CASSLEGTGGTSSYNEQFF

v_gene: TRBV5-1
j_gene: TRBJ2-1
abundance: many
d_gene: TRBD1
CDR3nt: TGCGCCAGCAGTCAGGGGACAGGGGTCAATGAGCAGTTCTTC
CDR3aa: CASSQGTGVNEQFF

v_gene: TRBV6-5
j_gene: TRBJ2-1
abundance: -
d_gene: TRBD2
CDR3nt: TGTGCCAGCAGTTACTCGATCACGGGAGGACCGGGCGATAAGTTCTTC
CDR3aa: CASSYSITGGPGDKFF

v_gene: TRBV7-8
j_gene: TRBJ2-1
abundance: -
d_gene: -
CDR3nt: TGTGCCAGCAGCTTACCCCCAATCTCAGTTATCTATGAGCAGTTCTTC
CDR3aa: CASSLPPISVIYEQFF

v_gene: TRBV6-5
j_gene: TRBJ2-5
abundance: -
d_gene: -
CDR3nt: TGTGCCAGCAGTTATTCTCTCCGGGACTCACGGGAGACCCAGTACTTC
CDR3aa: CASSYSLRDSRETQYF

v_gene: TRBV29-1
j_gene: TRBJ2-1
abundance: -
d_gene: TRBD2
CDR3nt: TGCAGCGTTGAAGGCCTAGCGGGAGAAAGCGGGGACAATGAGCAGTTCTTC
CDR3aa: CSVEGLAGESGDNEQFF

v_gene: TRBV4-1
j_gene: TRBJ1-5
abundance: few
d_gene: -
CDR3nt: TGCGCCAGCAGCCAGGGACACAATCAGCCCCAGCATTTT
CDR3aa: CASSQGHNQPQHF

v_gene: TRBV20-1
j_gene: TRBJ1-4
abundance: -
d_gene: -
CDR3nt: TGCAGTGCTAGAGGGCAGGGCGGGGAAAAACTGTTTTTT
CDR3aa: CSARGQGGEKLFF

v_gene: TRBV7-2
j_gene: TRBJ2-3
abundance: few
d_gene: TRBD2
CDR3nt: TGTGCCAGCAGCTTACCGGCTAGCGGGAGCATGGTAGATACGCAGTATTTT
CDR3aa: CASSLPASGSMVDTQYF

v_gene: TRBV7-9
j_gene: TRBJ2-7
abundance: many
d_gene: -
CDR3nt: TGTGCCAGCAGCCCCAAAGACTATTACGAGCAGTACTTC
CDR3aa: CASSPKDYYEQYF

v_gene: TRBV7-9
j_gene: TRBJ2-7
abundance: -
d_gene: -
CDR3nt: TGTGCCAGCAGCTTAGGTGGAGGGACAAGAACCTACGAGCAGTACTTC
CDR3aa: CASSLGGGTRTYEQYF

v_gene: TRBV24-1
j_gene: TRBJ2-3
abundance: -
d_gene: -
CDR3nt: TGTGCCACCAGTGATAAGGGGGAGAGGACAGATACGCAGTATTTT
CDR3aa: CATSDKGERTDTQYF

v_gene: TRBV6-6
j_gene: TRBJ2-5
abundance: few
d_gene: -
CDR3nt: TGTGCCAGCAGTTTTCCCCCTCGGGTAGAAGAGACCCAGTACTTC
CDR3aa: CASSFPPRVEETQYF

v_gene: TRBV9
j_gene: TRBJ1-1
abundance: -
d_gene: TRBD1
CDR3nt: TGTGCCAGCAGCGAGTCAGGGGGGCCTGAAGCTTTCTTT
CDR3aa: CASSESGGPEAFF

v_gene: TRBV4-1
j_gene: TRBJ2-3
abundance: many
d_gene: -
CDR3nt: TGCGCCAGCAGCCAAGTCTTAGCCACAGATACGCAGTATTTT
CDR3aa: CASSQVLATDTQYF

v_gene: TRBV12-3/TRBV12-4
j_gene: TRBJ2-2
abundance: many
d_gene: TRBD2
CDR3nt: TGTGCCAGCAGTTTTGGGAGCGGGGGGACCGGGGAGCTGTTTTTT
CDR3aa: CASSFGSGGTGELFF

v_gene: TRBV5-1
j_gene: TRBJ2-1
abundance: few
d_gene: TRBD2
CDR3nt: TGCGCCAGCAGCTCCTTAACTAGCGGGGTATACAATGAGCAGTTCTTC
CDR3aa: CASSSLTSGVYNEQFF

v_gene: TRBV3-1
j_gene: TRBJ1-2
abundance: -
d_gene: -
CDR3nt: TGTGCCAGCAGCCCTGAGGGACGGCTATACTATGGCTACACCTTC
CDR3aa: CASSPEGRLYYGYTF

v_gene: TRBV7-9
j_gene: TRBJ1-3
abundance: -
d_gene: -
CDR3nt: TGTGCCAGCAGCTCTTGGACAGAAGGAAACACCATATATTTT
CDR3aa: CASSSWTEGNTIYF

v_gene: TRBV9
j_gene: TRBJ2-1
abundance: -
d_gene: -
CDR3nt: TGTGCCAGCAGCGTAGGAGGTAGCGCCCATGAGCAGTTCTTC
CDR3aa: CASSVGGSAHEQFF

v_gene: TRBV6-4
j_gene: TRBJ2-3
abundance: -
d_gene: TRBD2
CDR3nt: TGTGCCAGCAGTGAAAGTGTTGGCGGGGGGAGCACAGATACGCAGTATTTT
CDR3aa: CASSESVGGGSTDTQYF

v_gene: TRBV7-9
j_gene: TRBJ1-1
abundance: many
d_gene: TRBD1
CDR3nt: TGTGCCAGCAGCCGGGACAGGGGGCTTGAGGTCACTGAAGCTTTCTTT
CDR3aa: CASSRDRGLEVTEAFF

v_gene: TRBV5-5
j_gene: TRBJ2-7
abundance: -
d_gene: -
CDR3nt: TGTGCCAGCAGCTTGCCCTCAGACCGGACTAACTACGAGCAGTACTTC
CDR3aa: CASSLPSDRTNYEQYF